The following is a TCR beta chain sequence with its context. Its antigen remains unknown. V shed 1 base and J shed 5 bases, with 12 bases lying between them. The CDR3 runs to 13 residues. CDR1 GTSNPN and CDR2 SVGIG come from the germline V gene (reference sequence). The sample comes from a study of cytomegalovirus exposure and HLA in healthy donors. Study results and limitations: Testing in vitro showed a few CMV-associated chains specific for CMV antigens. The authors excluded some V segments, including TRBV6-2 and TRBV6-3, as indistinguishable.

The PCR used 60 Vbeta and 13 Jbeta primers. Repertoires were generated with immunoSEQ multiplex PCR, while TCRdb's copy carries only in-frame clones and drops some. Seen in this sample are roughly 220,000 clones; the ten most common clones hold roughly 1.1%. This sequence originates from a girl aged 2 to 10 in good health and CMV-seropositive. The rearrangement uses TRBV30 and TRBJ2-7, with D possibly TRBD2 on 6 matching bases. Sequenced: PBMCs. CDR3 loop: CAWSASGVDEQYF. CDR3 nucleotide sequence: TGTGCCTGGAGTGCGTCGGGAGTTGACGAGCAGTACTTC.